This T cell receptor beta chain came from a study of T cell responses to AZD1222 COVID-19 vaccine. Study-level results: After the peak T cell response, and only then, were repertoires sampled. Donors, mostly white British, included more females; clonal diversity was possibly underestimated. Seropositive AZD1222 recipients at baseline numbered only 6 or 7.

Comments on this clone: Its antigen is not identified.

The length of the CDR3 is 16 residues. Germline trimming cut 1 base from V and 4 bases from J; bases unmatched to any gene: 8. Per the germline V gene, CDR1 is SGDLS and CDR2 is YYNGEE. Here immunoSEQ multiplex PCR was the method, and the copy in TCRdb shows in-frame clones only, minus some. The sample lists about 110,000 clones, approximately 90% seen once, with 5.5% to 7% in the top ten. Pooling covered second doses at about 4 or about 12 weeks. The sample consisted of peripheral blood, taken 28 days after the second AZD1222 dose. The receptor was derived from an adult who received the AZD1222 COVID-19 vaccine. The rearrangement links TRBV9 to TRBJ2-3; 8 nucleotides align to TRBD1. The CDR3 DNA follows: TGTGCCAGCAGCGTAAATACAGGGGGACCTCCAGATACGCAGTATTTT. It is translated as CASSVNTGGPPDTQYF.